This TCR beta chain was sequenced in a study of memory CD4+ T cells and cytomegalovirus serostatus. As for the study in general: Healthy Belgian adult donors included several CMV-positive and 24 CMV-negative people.

This CDR3 is built from 13 residues. From germline, CDR1 is MNHEY and CDR2 SMNVEV (reference sequence). V dropped 3 bases and J dropped 0 bases, with 5 bases sitting between them. Comment on this clone: Its antigen is not identified.

The sort gate was single viable CD3+CD4+CD8-CD45RO+ cells for memory CD4+ T cells. General study findings and limits: About 40% of the roughly 150 known CMV-associated TCRbeta sequences appeared in CD4+ memory.

Using immunoSEQ multiplex PCR, the repertoire was profiled, and TCRdb retains in-frame clones only, with some absent. The repertoire holds about 59,000 clones, with around 80% as singletons. Sequencing was done on a sample of memory CD4+ T cells from blood. The rearrangement uses TRBV27 and TRBJ1-1; D gene ambiguous. This receptor was obtained from an adult in good health and CMV-seronegative. This CDR3 is CASSFRMNTEAFF. CDR3 bases: TGTGCCAGCAGTTTTAGAATGAACACTGAAGCTTTCTTT.